The 14 T cell receptor beta chains below all came from one sample that was sequenced in a study of T cells in Graves' hyperthyroidism and ophthalmopathy (dated by TCRdb to between 2018 and 2021). The method was multiplex PCR. TCRdb lists the instrument as Illumina HiSeq 2000. The TCR beta CDR3 regions were amplified from RNA transcripts. The first round of RT-PCR for the TCR CDR3 was performed with the HTBI primer set and the Qiagen OneStep RT-PCR kit. Through fastp at Q25 and MiXCR, TCRdb rebuilt clones from the public reads, retaining in-frame beta chains. Under each unique CDR3 protein, matching rows form one entry showing the most common genes and DNA. This sample lists hundreds of thousands of distinct CDR3 sequences; roughly 14% were detected once. The ten top clones hold around 7% of the sample. Sequencing was carried out using blood. Source of these receptors: a woman aged 18-30 years with Graves' hyperthyroidism.

This clonotype was seen ten or more times. This chain uses TRBV6-1 with TRBJ2-4; 10 positions match TRBD1. CDR1 is MNHNS, CDR2 SASEGT, per germline. V shed 5 bases and J 0 bases; nucleotides not matched to a gene: 13. CDR3 length: 19 amino acids. Here the CDR3 DNA reads TGTGCCAGCAGTCTTGACGACAGGGGGCTCGCCATAGCCAAAAACATTCAGTACTTC. Translating it yields CASSLDDRGLAIAKNIQYF.

Only a few counts were recorded for this clonotype. This sequence joins TRBV27 and TRBJ2-1, with D possibly TRBD2 on 5 matching bases. V was cut by 11 bases and J by 3 bases, with 14 bases left in between. This CDR3 spans 13 amino acids. Germline values: CDR1 MNHEY, CDR2 SMNVEV (reference sequence). The CDR3 DNA follows: TGTGCCTCCCGAAGAACTAGCTACAATGAGCAGTTCTTC. Translated: CASRRTSYNEQFF.

Comment on this clonotype: It may be a read error: a sequence one base away is much more abundant. The chain combines TRBV7-6 with TRBJ1-1, with 8 bases that match TRBD1. The germline CDR1 and CDR2 sequences are SGHVS and FNYEAQ. J lost 5 bases, V lost 5 bases, and 4 bases had no gene match. The CDR3 has 13 residues. This CDR3 reads CASSPTGETEAFF. CDR3 nucleotide sequence: TGTGCCAGCAGCCCGACAGGGGAGACTGAAGCTTTCTTT. Combining the CDR3 with reference TRBV7-6 and TRBJ1-1 gives the whole variable domain GAGVSQSPRYKVTKRGQDVALRCDPISGHVSLYWYRQALGQGPEFLTYFNYEAQQDKSGLPNDRFSAERPEGSISTLTIQRTEQRDSAMYRCASSPTGETEAFFGQGTRLTVV.

This clonotype was counted between two and nine times. The chain has TRBV29-1 and TRBJ2-3; 7 nucleotides agree with TRBD2. This CDR3 region has 14 residues. Germline V gives CDR1 SQVTM, CDR2 ANQGSEA. Trimming took 3 bases from V and 2 from J; bases not matched to a gene: 5. The CDR3 is CSVDTSAHTDTQYF. The CDR3 DNA sequence: TGCAGCGTTGACACTAGCGCCCACACAGATACGCAGTATTTT.

This clonotype has at least ten counts. The rearrangement links TRBV30 to TRBJ2-7; D uncertain. V lost 5 bases to trimming and J lost 6 bases, with 17 bases between them. Germline CDR1 GTSNPN, CDR2 SVGIG (reference sequence). The CDR3 is 13 residues long. CDR3 in DNA: TGTGCCTGGGGCCCGGGCTCGACCTCCGAGCAGTACTTC. Encoded protein: CAWGPGSTSEQYF.

This clonotype was seen once. V is TRBV12-3 or TRBV12-4 and J is TRBJ2-3; 10 bases fit TRBD2. J was trimmed by 0 bases and V by 3 bases; bases with no gene match: 6. The CDR3 consists of 17 residues. The DNA of the CDR3 is TGTGCCAGCAGTTTCCCGAGCGGGGGGGCCAGCACAGATACGCAGTATTTT. As protein: CASSFPSGGASTDTQYF.

This clonotype was recorded many times. V is TRBV12-3 or TRBV12-4 and J is TRBJ2-5; 7 bases match TRBD1. V lost 5 bases to trimming and J lost 2 bases; unmatched junction nucleotides: 2. The CDR3 covers 13 residues. CDR3 loop: CASSMGQQETQYF. In DNA, the CDR3 is TGTGCCAGCAGTATGGGACAGCAAGAGACCCAGTACTTC.

This clonotype was recorded at least ten times. The rearrangement links TRBV11-2 to TRBJ2-3; D possibly matches TRBD1 or TRBD2 (5 bases each). Deletions cut 5 bases from V and 0 bases from J, with 15 bases between. Germline lookup yields CDR1 SGHAT and CDR2 FQNNGV. CDR3 length equals 16 residues. CDR3 amino acids: CASSPLGTFSTDTQYF. CDR3 nucleotides: TGTGCCAGCAGCCCCCTAGGGACGTTTAGCACAGATACGCAGTATTTT.

This clonotype was seen ten or more times. The rearrangement uses TRBV7-2 and TRBJ2-7; D possibly corresponds to TRBD1 (5 bases). The CDR3 is made up of 14 amino acids. Trimming cost V 5 bases and J 2 bases, with 13 bases left between them. Germline loops: CDR1 SGHTA, CDR2 FQGNSA. The CDR3 loop is CASSQSRVTYEQYF. CDR3 nucleotides: TGTGCCAGCAGCCAGTCCAGGGTTACCTACGAGCAGTACTTC.

This clonotype was counted many times. The rearrangement links TRBV12-3 or TRBV12-4 to TRBJ2-7; D ambiguous. The germline V and J ends were trimmed by 6 bases and 3 bases, with 6 bases remaining between them. This CDR3 spans 11 amino acids. The CDR3 sequence: CASRGNYEQYF. DNA of the CDR3: TGTGCCAGCAGAGGGAACTACGAGCAGTACTTC.

The table lists this clonotype with many counts. This chain uses TRBV6-5 with TRBJ2-5, with 8 bases aligning to TRBD1. Germline CDR1 is MNHEY and CDR2 is SVGAGI. CDR3 length: 15 residues. V was clipped by 2 bases and J by 5 bases; unmatched bases: 7. CDR3 nucleotide sequence: TGTGCCAGCAGTTACGGACAGGGTGGTAGGGAGACCCAGTACTTC. It is translated as CASSYGQGGRETQYF.

This clonotype has a handful of counts. The rearrangement uses TRBV12-3 or TRBV12-4 and TRBJ2-2, with 8 bases lining up with TRBD2. J gave up 2 bases and V 4 bases, and 9 bases lay outside the gene matches. This CDR3 has 17 residues. Here the CDR3 DNA reads TGTGCCAGCAGTTCCCAAGACGGGAGGGGAAACACCGGGGAGCTGTTTTTT. Its protein product is CASSSQDGRGNTGELFF.

This rearrangement joins TRBV6-1 to TRBJ2-2; no firm D call. The CDR3 totals 12 residues. V dropped 5 bases and J dropped 5 bases, with 6 bases sitting between them. Looked up from germline, CDR1 is MNHNS and CDR2 is SASEGT. The CDR3: CASSSVTGELFF. The DNA of the CDR3 is TGTGCCAGCAGTTCTGTAACCGGGGAGCTGTTTTTT.

There are many counts of this clonotype. The chain is built from TRBV7-9 and TRBJ2-7; D may match TRBD1 or TRBD2 (6 bases each). Per germline, CDR1 SEHNR and CDR2 FQNEAQ (reference sequence). This CDR3 has 15 residues. Trimming removed 0 bases from V and 3 bases from J, with 12 bases in between. The CDR3 protein is CASSLAIEGGYEQYF. The CDR3 DNA reads TGTGCCAGCAGCTTAGCGATAGAGGGGGGCTACGAGCAGTACTTC.